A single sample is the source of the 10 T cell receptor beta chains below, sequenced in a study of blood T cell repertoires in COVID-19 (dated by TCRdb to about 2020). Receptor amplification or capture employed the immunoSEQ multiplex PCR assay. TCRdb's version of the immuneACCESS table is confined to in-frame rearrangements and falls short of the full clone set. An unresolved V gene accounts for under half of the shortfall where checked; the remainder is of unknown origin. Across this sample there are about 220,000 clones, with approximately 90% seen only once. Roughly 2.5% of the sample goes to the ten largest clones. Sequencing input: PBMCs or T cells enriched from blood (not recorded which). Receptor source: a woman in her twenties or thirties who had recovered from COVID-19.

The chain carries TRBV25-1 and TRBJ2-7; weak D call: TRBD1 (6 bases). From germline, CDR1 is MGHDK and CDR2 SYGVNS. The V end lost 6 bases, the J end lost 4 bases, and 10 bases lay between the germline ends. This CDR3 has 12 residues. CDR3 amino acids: CASRGTGYEQYF. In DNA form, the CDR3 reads TGTGCCAGCAGAGGCACAGGGTACGAGCAGTACTTC.

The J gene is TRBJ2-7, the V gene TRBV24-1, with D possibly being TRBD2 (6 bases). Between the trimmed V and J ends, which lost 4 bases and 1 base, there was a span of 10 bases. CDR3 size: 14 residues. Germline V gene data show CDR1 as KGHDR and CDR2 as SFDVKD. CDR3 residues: CATSDRDFSYEQYF. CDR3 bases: TGTGCCACCAGTGACCGGGACTTTTCCTACGAGCAGTACTTC.

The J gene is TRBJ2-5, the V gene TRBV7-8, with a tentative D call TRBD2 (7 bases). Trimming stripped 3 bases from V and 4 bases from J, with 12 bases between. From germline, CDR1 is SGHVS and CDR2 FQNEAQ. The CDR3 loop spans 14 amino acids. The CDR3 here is CASSFGGLGETQYF. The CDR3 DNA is TGTGCCAGCAGCTTCGGGGGGCTAGGAGAGACCCAGTACTTC.

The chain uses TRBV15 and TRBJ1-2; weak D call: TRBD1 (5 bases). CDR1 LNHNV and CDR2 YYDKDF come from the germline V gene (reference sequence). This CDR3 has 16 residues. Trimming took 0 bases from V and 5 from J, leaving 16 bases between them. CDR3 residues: CATSRDSGGTLYGYTF. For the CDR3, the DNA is TGTGCCACCAGCAGAGATTCCGGGGGTACTTTATATGGCTACACCTTC.

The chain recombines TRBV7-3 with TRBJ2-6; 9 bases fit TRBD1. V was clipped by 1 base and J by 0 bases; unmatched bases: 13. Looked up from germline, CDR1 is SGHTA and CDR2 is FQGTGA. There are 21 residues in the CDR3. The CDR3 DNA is TGTGCCAGCAGCTTAAAATCACTCGGACAGGGGTCGAGCTCTGGGGCCAACGTCCTGACTTTC. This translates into CASSLKSLGQGSSSGANVLTF.

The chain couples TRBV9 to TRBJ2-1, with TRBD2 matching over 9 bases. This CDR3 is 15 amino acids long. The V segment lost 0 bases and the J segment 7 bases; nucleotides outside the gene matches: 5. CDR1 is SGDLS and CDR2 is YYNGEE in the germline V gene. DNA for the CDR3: TGTGCCAGCAGCGTAGTCAGCGGGGGGACGAATGAGCAGTTCTTC. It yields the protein CASSVVSGGTNEQFF.

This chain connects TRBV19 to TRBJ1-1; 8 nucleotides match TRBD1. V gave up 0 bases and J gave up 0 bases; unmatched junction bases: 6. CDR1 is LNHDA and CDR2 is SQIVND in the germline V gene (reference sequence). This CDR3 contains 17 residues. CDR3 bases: TGTGCCAGTAGTATAGAGGGACAGGCAGAAATGAACACTGAAGCTTTCTTT. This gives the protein CASSIEGQAEMNTEAFF.

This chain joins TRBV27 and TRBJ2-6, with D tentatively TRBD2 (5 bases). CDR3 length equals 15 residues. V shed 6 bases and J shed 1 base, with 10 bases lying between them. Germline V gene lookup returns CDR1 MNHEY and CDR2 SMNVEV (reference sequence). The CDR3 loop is CASSDSGSGANVLTF. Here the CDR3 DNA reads TGTGCCAGCAGCGATTCGGGGTCTGGGGCCAACGTCCTGACTTTC.

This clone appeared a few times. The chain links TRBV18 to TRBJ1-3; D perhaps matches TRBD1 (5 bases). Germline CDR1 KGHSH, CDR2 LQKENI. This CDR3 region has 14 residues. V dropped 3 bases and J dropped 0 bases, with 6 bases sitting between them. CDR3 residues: CASSPDNSGNTIYF. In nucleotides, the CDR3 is TGTGCCAGCTCACCGGACAACTCTGGAAACACCATATATTTT.

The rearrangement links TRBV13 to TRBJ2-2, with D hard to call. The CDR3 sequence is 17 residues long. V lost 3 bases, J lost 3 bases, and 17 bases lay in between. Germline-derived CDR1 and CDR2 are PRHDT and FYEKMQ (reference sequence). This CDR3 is CASSFVGRVLDTGELFF. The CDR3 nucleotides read TGTGCCAGCAGCTTTGTCGGTCGGGTGCTAGACACCGGGGAGCTGTTTTTT.